This T cell receptor (beta chain) was obtained from a study of long-term antiretroviral therapy in people with HIV. Version v3.0 of the immunoSEQ assay was performed at survey level. Sequencing was performed with immunoSEQ multiplex PCR; in TCRdb, only in-frame clones are kept and a portion is missing. The sample includes around 30,000 clones, 84% seen only once; the top ten take less than 8%. In germline, CDR1 is LNHNV, CDR2 YYDKDF (reference sequence). The CDR3 consists of 14 residues. V lost 3 bases to trimming and J lost 5 bases; unmatched junction nucleotides: 6. The clonotype comes from a man aged 18-30 years with HIV. The chain joins TRBV15 to TRBJ1-1; TRBD1 aligns across 7 bases. Sequenced here: unsorted PBMCs, sampled 0.4 years after starting antiretroviral therapy. The CDR3 here is CATSRVQGRTEAFF. The CDR3 DNA sequence: TGTGCCACCAGCAGGGTACAGGGGAGGACTGAAGCTTTCTTT.